These T cell receptor beta chains were read from a single sample in a study of CD8+ T cells in alopecia areata. Some clones are missing from TCRdb's copy, which holds only in-frame ones; the method was immunoSEQ multiplex PCR. The sample has over 150,000 clones, around three fifths seen once. The sample comprised CD8+ T cells sorted from blood. These receptors originate from a human donor in good health. CDR3s include the opening cysteine and the closing phenylalanine or tryptophan. Each record gives: V gene, D gene, clone size, CDR3 length, J gene, CDR3 protein, CDR3 DNA. D genes are given only for firm matches. Rows may omit the clone size; those that give it use once, few, many or a size class.

TRBV4-1,-,-,14,TRBJ2-5,CASSQDPLQETQYF,TGCGCCAGCAGCCAAGATCCCCTACAAGAGACCCAGTACTTC
TRBV23-1,TRBD1,-,15,TRBJ2-5,CASSHWTGKEETQYF,TGCGCCAGCAGTCACTGGACAGGGAAGGAAGAGACCCAGTACTTC
TRBV29-1,-,once,13,TRBJ1-2,CSVPGGGVYGYTF,TGCAGCGTTCCCGGGGGGGGCGTCTATGGCTACACCTTC
TRBV13,TRBD1,-,16,TRBJ2-5,CASSLEVGQGDETQYF,TGTGCCAGCAGCTTAGAAGTAGGACAGGGGGATGAGACCCAGTACTTC
TRBV30,-,-,14,TRBJ2-2,CAWTGLGLTGELFF,TGTGCCTGGACGGGGCTAGGGCTCACCGGGGAGCTGTTTTTT
TRBV29-1,-,-,13,TRBJ2-5,CSVEDGGEETQYF,TGCAGCGTTGAAGATGGAGGGGAAGAGACCCAGTACTTC
TRBV19,-,-,15,TRBJ1-5,CASSIDIRGNQPQHF,TGTGCCAGTAGTATCGACATAAGGGGCAATCAGCCCCAGCATTTT
TRBV29-1,-,-,14,TRBJ2-2,CSVVPGANTGELFF,TGCAGCGTTGTCCCGGGGGCGAACACCGGGGAGCTGTTTTTT
TRBV13,-,-,12,TRBJ2-5,CASSLGAGTQYF,TGTGCCAGCAGCTTAGGCGCGGGCACCCAGTACTTC
TRBV4-1,TRBD1,few,15,TRBJ1-3,CASSLGQGSGNTIYF,TGCGCCAGCAGCCTCGGACAGGGGAGTGGAAACACCATATATTTT
TRBV27,TRBD1,-,14,TRBJ1-5,CASSPGQGFGAQHF,TGTGCCAGCAGTCCGGGACAGGGATTTGGGGCCCAGCATTTT
TRBV19,-,few,13,TRBJ1-1,CVSGDAGYTEAFF,TGTGTCTCTGGGGACGCGGGGTACACTGAAGCTTTCTTT
TRBV13,TRBD1,few,17,TRBJ1-2,CASSPLAGQGGDYGYTF,TGTGCCAGCAGCCCCTTGGCAGGACAGGGAGGGGACTATGGCTACACCTTC
TRBV7-9,TRBD2,few,16,TRBJ2-4,CASSPGLAGVLDIQYF,TGTGCCAGCAGCCCAGGACTAGCGGGGGTTCTTGACATTCAGTACTTC
TRBV29-1,TRBD2,few,14,TRBJ2-5,CSVEDGGASETQYF,TGCAGCGTTGAGGACGGGGGGGCCTCGGAGACCCAGTACTTC
TRBV7-3,-,few,13,TRBJ2-3,CASSLRPTDTQYF,TGTGCCAGCAGCTTAAGGCCCACAGATACGCAGTATTTT
TRBV28,TRBD2,-,16,TRBJ2-7,CASSFPLAGGLYEQYF,TGTGCCAGCAGTTTCCCGCTAGCGGGGGGGCTCTACGAGCAGTACTTC
TRBV27,TRBD1,-,15,TRBJ1-2,CASSFMGQGLYGYTF,TGTGCCAGCAGTTTTATGGGACAGGGTCTATATGGCTACACCTTC
TRBV27,-,few,15,TRBJ1-1,CASSFSGPDNTEAFF,TGTGCCAGCAGTTTCTCGGGACCGGATAACACTGAAGCTTTCTTT
TRBV4-1,TRBD1,-,16,TRBJ1-5,CASSHRDRGLNQPQHF,TGCGCCAGCAGCCACCGGGACAGGGGGTTAAATCAGCCCCAGCATTTT
TRBV4-1,-,-,14,TRBJ2-7,CASSQGPAGDEQYF,TGCGCCAGCAGCCAAGGACCGGCGGGCGACGAGCAGTACTTC
TRBV6-5,-,many,14,TRBJ1-3,CASSEQGYGNTIYF,TGTGCCAGCAGCGAACAGGGTTACGGAAACACCATATATTTT
TRBV29-1,-,-,14,TRBJ2-1,CSVEGGRDYNEQFF,TGCAGCGTTGAGGGGGGACGGGACTACAATGAGCAGTTCTTC
TRBV7-9,-,-,15,TRBJ1-4,CASSLAQGVEEKLFF,TGTGCCAGCAGCTTAGCACAGGGAGTGGAGGAAAAACTGTTTTTT
TRBV4-2,-,-,16,TRBJ2-7,CASSQTPSGGVNEQYF,TGTGCCAGCAGCCAGACCCCATCCGGCGGGGTCAACGAGCAGTACTTC
TRBV27,-,-,16,TRBJ2-3,CASSLSIAGSTDTQYF,TGTGCCAGCAGTTTATCGATCGCGGGGAGCACAGATACGCAGTATTTT
TRBV6-5,-,once,13,TRBJ1-2,CASGLQGFRGYTF,TGTGCCAGCGGATTACAGGGTTTTCGTGGCTACACCTTC
TRBV19,-,few,14,TRBJ2-3,CATLTTRGTDTQYF,TGTGCCACTCTAACGACCAGGGGCACAGATACGCAGTATTTT
TRBV2,-,few,12,TRBJ1-5,CASTDSNQPQHF,TGTGCCAGCACTGACAGCAATCAGCCCCAGCATTTT
TRBV6-6,-,few,13,TRBJ1-4,CASVEFLNEKLFF,TGTGCCTCGGTTGAATTCCTTAATGAAAAACTGTTTTTT
TRBV13,TRBD1,-,15,TRBJ1-1,CASSSLDRGETEAFF,TGTGCCAGCAGCTCCCTGGACAGGGGAGAGACTGAAGCTTTCTTT
TRBV29-1,-,-,13,TRBJ1-2,CSADNGSTRAYTF,TGCAGCGCCGATAATGGGTCCACAAGAGCCTACACCTTC
TRBV7-9,-,-,12,TRBJ1-1,CASGRGNTEAFF,TGTGCCAGCGGACGAGGGAACACTGAAGCTTTCTTT
TRBV9,-,-,13,TRBJ1-1,CASSPTPGREAFF,TGTGCCAGCAGCCCGACCCCGGGTAGGGAAGCTTTCTTT
TRBV9,-,-,14,TRBJ2-5,CASSVAAQQETQYF,TGTGCCAGCAGCGTAGCCGCACAGCAAGAGACCCAGTACTTC
TRBV30,-,-,12,TRBJ1-1,CAWTAQGPEAFF,TGTGCCTGGACTGCCCAGGGCCCTGAAGCTTTCTTT
TRBV7-9,TRBD1,-,17,TRBJ2-7,CASSLGYGQGETYEQYF,TGTGCCAGCAGCTTAGGCTACGGACAGGGGGAAACCTACGAGCAGTACTTC
TRBV2,-,once,9,TRBJ1-1,CASSVMAFF,TGTGCCAGCAGTGTAATGGCTTTCTTT
TRBV30,TRBD1,-,13,TRBJ2-7,CAWAPGQGDEQYF,TGTGCCTGGGCCCCGGGGCAGGGGGACGAGCAGTACTTC
TRBV28,-,-,13,TRBJ2-7,CASSLSGFYEQYF,TGTGCCAGCAGTTTATCTGGGTTCTACGAGCAGTACTTC
TRBV29-1,TRBD1,-,15,TRBJ2-7,CSVEMDRVTSYEQYF,TGCAGCGTTGAAATGGACAGGGTAACTTCCTACGAGCAGTACTTC
TRBV28,TRBD2,-,16,TRBJ2-3,CASSLPSGGEGDTQYF,TGTGCCAGCAGTTTGCCTAGCGGGGGGGAGGGAGATACGCAGTATTTT
TRBV6-1,-,-,13,TRBJ1-6,CARLLEYNSPLHF,TGTGCCAGATTGTTGGAGTATAATTCACCCCTCCACTTT
TRBV18,-,-,15,TRBJ1-1,CASSGSGNLDTEAFF,TGTGCCAGCTCTGGGTCTGGGAACTTGGACACTGAAGCTTTCTTT
TRBV4-1,-,-,15,TRBJ1-1,CASSQDGRVVTEAFF,TGCGCCAGCAGCCAAGACGGCAGGGTGGTCACTGAAGCTTTCTTT
TRBV5-6,-,once,14,TRBJ2-7,CASSLGRSSYEQYF,TGTGCCAGCAGCTTGGGTCGGAGCTCCTACGAGCAGTACTTC
TRBV4-1,-,-,15,TRBJ1-1,CASSQDTVRRAEAFF,TGCGCCAGCAGCCAAGATACCGTCCGAAGGGCTGAAGCTTTCTTT
TRBV7-6,-,-,12,TRBJ1-1,CASSSFGAEAFF,TGTGCCAGCAGCTCATTCGGAGCTGAAGCTTTCTTT
TRBV15,-,few,12,TRBJ2-1,CATSRGGSEQFF,TGTGCCACCAGCAGAGGAGGGAGCGAGCAGTTCTTC
TRBV5-6,TRBD1,-,15,TRBJ1-6,CASSVSTGVNSPLHF,TGTGCCAGCAGCGTGTCGACAGGGGTAAACTCACCCCTCCACTTT
TRBV7-6,TRBD2,-,14,TRBJ2-7,CASRSTFAGGEQYF,TGTGCCAGCAGGTCGACGTTCGCGGGAGGCGAGCAGTACTTC
TRBV29-1,-,once,13,TRBJ1-5,CSVEEGGPGPQHF,TGCAGCGTTGAAGAGGGAGGGCCTGGGCCCCAGCATTTT
TRBV29-1,-,-,13,TRBJ1-2,CSVEAEQDYGYTF,TGCAGCGTTGAAGCCGAACAGGACTATGGCTACACCTTC
TRBV7-9,-,few,14,TRBJ1-5,CASSLGQSNQPQHF,TGTGCCAGCAGCTTAGGGCAGTCCAATCAGCCCCAGCATTTT
TRBV5-6,TRBD1,-,13,TRBJ1-2,CASSTGQIYGYTF,TGTGCCAGCAGCACGGGACAGATCTATGGCTACACCTTC
TRBV27,-,-,14,TRBJ2-7,CASSLIPDSYEQYF,TGTGCCAGCAGTTTAATCCCGGATTCCTACGAGCAGTACTTC